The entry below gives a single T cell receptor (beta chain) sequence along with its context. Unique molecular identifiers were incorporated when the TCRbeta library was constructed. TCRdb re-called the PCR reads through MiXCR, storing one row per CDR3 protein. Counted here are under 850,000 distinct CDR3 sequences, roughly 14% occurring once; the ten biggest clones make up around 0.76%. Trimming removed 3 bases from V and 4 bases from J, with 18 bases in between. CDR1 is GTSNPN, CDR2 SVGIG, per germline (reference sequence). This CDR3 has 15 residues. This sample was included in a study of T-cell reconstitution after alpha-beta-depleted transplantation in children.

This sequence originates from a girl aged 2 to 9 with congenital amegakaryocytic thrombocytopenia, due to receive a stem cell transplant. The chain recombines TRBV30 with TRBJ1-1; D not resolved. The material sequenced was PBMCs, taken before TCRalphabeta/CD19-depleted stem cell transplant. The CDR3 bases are TGTGCCTGGAGAATGAGACTACTTTGGGGCACTGAAGCTTTCTTT. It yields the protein CAWRMRLLWGTEAFF.